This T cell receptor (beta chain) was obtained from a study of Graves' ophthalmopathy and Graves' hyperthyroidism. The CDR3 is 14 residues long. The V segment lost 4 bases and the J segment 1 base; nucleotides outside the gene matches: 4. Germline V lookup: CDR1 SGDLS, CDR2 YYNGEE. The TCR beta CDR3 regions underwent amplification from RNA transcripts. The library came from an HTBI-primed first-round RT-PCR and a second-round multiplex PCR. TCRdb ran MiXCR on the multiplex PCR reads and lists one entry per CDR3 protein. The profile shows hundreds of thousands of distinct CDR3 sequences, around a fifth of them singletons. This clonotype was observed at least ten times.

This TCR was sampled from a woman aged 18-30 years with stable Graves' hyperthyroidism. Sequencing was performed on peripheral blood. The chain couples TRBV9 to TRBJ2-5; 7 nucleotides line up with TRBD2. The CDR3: CASSRTSVQETQYF. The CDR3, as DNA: TGTGCCAGCAGCCGTACTAGCGTCCAAGAGACCCAGTACTTC.